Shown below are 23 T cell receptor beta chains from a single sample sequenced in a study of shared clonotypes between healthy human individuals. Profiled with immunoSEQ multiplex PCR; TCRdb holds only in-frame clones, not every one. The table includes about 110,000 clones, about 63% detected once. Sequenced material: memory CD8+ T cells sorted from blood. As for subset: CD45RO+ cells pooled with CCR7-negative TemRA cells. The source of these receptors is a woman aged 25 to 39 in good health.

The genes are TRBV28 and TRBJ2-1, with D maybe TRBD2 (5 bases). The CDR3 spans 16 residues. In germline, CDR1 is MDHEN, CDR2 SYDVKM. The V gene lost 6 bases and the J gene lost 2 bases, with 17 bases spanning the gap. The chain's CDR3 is CASRKNPSGAYNEQFF. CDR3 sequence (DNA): TGTGCCAGCAGAAAAAACCCCAGCGGAGCCTACAATGAGCAGTTCTTC.

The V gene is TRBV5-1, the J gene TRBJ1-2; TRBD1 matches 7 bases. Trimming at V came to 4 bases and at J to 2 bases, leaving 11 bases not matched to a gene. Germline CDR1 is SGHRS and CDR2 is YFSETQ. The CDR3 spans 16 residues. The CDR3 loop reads CASSPGQWGPNYGYTF. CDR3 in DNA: TGCGCCAGCAGCCCGGGACAGTGGGGACCAAACTATGGCTACACCTTC.

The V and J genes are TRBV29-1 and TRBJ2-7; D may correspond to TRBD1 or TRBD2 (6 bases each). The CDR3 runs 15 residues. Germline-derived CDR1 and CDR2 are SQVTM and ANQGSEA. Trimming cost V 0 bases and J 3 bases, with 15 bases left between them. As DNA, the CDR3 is TGCAGCGTTGAAGATGGGGGGCAAGCGGGCTACGAGCAGTACTTC. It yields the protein CSVEDGGQAGYEQYF.

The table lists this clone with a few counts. The CDR3 protein is CASSERAEEKLFF. As DNA, the CDR3 is TGTGCCAGCAGTGAACGGGCTGAGGAAAAACTGTTTTTT. The rearrangement joins TRBV6-5 to TRBJ1-4; D remains unclear. V dropped 5 bases and J dropped 8 bases, with 12 bases sitting between them. Germline-derived CDR1 and CDR2 are MNHEY and SVGAGI. The CDR3 runs to 13 residues.

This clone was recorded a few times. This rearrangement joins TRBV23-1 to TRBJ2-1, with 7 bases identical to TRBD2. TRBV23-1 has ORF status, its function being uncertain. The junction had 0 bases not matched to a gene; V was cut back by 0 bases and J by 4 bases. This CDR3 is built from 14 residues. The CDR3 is CASSQSREYNEQFF. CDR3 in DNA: TGCGCCAGCAGTCAATCGCGGGAGTACAATGAGCAGTTCTTC.

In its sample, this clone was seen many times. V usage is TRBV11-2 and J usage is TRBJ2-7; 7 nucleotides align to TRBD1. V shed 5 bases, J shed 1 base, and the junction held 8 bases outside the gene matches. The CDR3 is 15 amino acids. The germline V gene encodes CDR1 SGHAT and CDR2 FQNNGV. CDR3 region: CASSPTQGISYEQYF. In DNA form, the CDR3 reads TGTGCCAGCAGCCCTACACAGGGGATTTCCTACGAGCAGTACTTC. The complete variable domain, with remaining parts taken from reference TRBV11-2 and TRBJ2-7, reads EAGVAQSPRYKIIEKRQSVAFWCNPISGHATLYWYQQILGQGPKLLIQFQNNGVVDDSQLPKDRFSAERLKGVDSTLKIQPAKLEDSAVYLCASSPTQGISYEQYFGPGTRLTVT.

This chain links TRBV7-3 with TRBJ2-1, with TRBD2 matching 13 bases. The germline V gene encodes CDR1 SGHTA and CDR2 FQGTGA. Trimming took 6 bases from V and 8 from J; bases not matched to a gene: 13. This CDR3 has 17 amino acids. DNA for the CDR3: TGTGCCAGCAGTTCAGCCGGACTAGCGGGAGAGGTCGATGAGCAGTTCTTC. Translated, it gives CASSSAGLAGEVDEQFF. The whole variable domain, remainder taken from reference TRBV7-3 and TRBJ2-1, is GAGVSQTPSNKVTEKGKYVELRCDPISGHTALYWYRQSLGQGPEFLIYFQGTGAADDSGLPNDRFFAVRPEGSVSTLKIQRTERGDSAVYLCASSSAGLAGEVDEQFFGPGTRLTVL.

The CDR3 DNA follows: TGTGCCAGCAGCCCACTGCCCAGCACCCGGCAAATCTACGAGCAGTACTTC. It codes for CASSPLPSTRQIYEQYF. The chain has TRBV5-6 and TRBJ2-7; D call uncertain. Trimming cost V 4 bases and J 3 bases, with 23 bases left between them. CDR3 length: 17 amino acids. Looked up from germline, CDR1 is SGHDT and CDR2 is YYEEEE. The full variable domain, with the rest looked up from reference TRBV5-6 and TRBJ2-7, is DAGVTQSPTHLIKTRGQQVTLRCSPKSGHDTVSWYQQALGQGPQFIFQYYEEEERQRGNFPDRFSGHQFPNYSSELNVNALLLGDSALYLCASSPLPSTRQIYEQYFGPGTRLTVT.

The CDR3, as DNA: TGCGCCAGCAGCCCCAGTCCCGGACAGGGACCCATGAACACTGAAGCTTTCTTT. Protein: CASSPSPGQGPMNTEAFF. V gene TRBV4-1 combines with J gene TRBJ1-1; 8 bases are a match to TRBD1. The CDR3 has 18 residues. The germline CDR1 and CDR2 sequences are MGHRA and YSYEKL. With 4 bases clipped from V and 0 bases from J, the junction kept 13 bases outside the gene matches.

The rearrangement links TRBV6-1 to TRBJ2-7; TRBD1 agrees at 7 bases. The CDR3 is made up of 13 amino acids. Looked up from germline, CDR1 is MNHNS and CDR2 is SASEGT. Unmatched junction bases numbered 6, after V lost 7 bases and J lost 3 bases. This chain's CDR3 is CASNRGQFYEQYF. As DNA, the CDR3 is TGTGCCAGCAACCGGGGACAGTTCTACGAGCAGTACTTC.

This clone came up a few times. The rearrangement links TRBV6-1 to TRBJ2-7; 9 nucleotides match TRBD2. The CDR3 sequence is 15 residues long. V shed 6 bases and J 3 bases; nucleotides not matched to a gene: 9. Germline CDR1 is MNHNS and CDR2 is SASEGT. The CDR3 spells CASRLTSGTIYEQYF. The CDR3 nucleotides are TGTGCCAGCAGACTGACTAGCGGCACAATCTACGAGCAGTACTTC.

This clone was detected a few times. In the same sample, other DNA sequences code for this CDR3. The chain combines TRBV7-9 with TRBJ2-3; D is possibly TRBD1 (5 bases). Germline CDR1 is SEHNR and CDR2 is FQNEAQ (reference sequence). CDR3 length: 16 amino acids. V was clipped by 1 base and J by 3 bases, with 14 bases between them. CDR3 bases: TGTGCCAGCAGCTTAGTTTTGGGGCGATATACAGATACGCAGTATTTT. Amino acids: CASSLVLGRYTDTQYF.

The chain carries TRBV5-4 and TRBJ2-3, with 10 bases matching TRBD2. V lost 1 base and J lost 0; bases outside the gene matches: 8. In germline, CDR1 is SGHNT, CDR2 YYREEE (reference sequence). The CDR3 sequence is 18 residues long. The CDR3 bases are TGTGCCAGCAGCTTGCGGGTACTAGCGGGGTTTAGCACAGATACGCAGTATTTT. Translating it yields CASSLRVLAGFSTDTQYF.

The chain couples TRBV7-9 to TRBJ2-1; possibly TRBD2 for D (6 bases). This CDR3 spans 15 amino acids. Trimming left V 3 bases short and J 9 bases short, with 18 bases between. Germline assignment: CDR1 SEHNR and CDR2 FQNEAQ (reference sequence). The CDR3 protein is CASSLAGPITREQFF. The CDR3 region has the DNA TGTGCCAGCAGCTTGGCGGGACCAATTACACGTGAGCAGTTCTTC.

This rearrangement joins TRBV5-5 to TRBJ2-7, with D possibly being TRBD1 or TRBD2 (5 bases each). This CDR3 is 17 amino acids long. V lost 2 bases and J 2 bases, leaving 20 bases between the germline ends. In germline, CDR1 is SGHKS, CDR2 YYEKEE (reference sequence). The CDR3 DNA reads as TGTGCCAGCAGCTTTTGGGACGGTGTTGCTCCCCCCTACGAGCAGTACTTC. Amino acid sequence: CASSFWDGVAPPYEQYF.

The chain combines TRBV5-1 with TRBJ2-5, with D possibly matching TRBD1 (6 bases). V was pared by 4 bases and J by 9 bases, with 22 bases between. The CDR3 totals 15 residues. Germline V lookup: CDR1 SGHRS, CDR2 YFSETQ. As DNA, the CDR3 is TGCGCCAGCAGCACGACGGGTCTCCCGTGGGGGCCCCAGTACTTC. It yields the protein CASSTTGLPWGPQYF. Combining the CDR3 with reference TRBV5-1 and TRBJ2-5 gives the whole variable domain KAGVTQTPRYLIKTRGQQVTLSCSPISGHRSVSWYQQTPGQGLQFLFEYFSETQRNKGNFPGRFSGRQFSNSRSEMNVSTLELGDSALYLCASSTTGLPWGPQYFGPGTRLLVL.

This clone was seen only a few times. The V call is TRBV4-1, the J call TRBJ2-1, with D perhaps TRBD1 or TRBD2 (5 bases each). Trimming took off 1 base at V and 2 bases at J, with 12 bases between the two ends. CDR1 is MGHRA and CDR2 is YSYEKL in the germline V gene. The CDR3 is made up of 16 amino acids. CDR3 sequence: CASSQVGTRTYNEQFF. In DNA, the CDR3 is TGCGCCAGCAGCCAAGTCGGGACGAGGACCTACAATGAGCAGTTCTTC.

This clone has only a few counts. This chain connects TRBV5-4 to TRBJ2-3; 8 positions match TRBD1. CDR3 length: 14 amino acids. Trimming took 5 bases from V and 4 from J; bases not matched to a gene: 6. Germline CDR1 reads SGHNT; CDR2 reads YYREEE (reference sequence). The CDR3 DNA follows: TGTGCCAGCAGGAACAGGGGGTCCCCAGATACGCAGTATTTT. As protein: CASRNRGSPDTQYF.

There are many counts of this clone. CDR3 sequence (DNA): TGTGCCAGCAGTGAAGGTTGGGGACAGGGGACCTACGAGCAGTACTTC. Its translation: CASSEGWGQGTYEQYF. The genes are TRBV2 and TRBJ2-7, with TRBD1 matching 10 bases. Trimming took 1 base from V and 2 from J; bases not matched to a gene: 5. The CDR3 runs to 16 residues. From germline, CDR1 is SNHLY and CDR2 FYNNEI.

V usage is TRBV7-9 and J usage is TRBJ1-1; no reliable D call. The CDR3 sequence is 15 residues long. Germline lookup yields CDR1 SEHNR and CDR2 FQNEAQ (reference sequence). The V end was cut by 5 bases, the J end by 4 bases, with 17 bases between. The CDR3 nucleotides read TGTGCCAGCAGCCCGGCGTTTTGGGAGTCCACTGAAGCTTTCTTT. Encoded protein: CASSPAFWESTEAFF.

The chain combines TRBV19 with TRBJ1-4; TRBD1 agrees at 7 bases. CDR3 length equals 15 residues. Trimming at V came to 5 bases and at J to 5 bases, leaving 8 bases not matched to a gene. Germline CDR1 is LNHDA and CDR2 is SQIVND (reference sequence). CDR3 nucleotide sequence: TGTGCCAGTAGTCAACCCGACAGGGCCAATGAAAAACTGTTTTTT. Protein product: CASSQPDRANEKLFF.

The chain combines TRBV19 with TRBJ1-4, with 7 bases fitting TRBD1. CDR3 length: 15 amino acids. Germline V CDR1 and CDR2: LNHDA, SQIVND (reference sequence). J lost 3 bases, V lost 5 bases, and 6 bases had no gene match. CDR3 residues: CASSVWTGANEKLFF. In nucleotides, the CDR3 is TGTGCCAGTAGTGTATGGACAGGAGCTAATGAAAAACTGTTTTTT.

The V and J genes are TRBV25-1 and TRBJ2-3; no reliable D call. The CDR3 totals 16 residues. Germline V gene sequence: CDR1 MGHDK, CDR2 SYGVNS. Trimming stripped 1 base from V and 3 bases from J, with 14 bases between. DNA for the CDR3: TGTGCCAGCAGTGAATTAAAGCAGGCCCTGACAGATACGCAGTATTTT. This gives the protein CASSELKQALTDTQYF.